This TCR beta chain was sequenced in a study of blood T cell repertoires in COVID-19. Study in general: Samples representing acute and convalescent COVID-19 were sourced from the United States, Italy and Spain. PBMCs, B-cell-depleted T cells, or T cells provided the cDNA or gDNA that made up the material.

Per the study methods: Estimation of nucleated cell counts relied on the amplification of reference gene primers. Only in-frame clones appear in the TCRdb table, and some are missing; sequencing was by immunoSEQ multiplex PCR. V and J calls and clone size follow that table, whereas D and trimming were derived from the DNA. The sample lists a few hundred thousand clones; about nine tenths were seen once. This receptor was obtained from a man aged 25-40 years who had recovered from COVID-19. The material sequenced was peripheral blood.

In DNA form, the CDR3 reads TGCAGCGTCGTCTTACCGGGACAGGGCTATAGCAATCAGCCCCAGCATTTT. Translating gives CSVVLPGQGYSNQPQHF. The chain uses TRBV29-1 and TRBJ1-5, with TRBD1 matching over 9 bases. From germline, CDR1 is SQVTM and CDR2 ANQGSEA. V trimming: 6 bases; J trimming: 0 bases; junction bases outside the gene matches: 12. This CDR3 is 17 amino acids long.